Listed below are T cell receptor beta chains from one sample, sequenced in a study of blood T cell repertoires in COVID-19. The table came from immunoSEQ multiplex PCR; TCRdb's copy has only in-frame clones and leaves some out. The table records about 400,000 clones, approximately 86% of them present only once. Sequencing used peripheral blood. Source of these receptors: a human donor in a cohort sampled during active COVID-19. CDR3s include the opening cysteine and the closing phenylalanine or tryptophan. D genes are given only for firm matches. Only some rows state a clone size, as once, few, many or a class for expanded clones.

j_call d_call clone_size v_call cdr3_nt cdr3_aa
TRBJ1-5 NA NA TRBV6-6 TGTGCCAGCAGCTTGGGACTGGGCAATCAGCCCCAGCATTTT CASSLGLGNQPQHF
TRBJ2-7 NA NA TRBV25-1 TGTGCCAGCAGTGACTCTAAAGAGGGCAGTACCTACGAGCAGTACTTC CASSDSKEGSTYEQYF
TRBJ1-2 NA NA TRBV29-1 TGCAGCGTTGTAACAACTAACTATGGCTACACCTTC CSVVTTNYGYTF
TRBJ1-2 TRBD1 NA TRBV4-2 TGTGCCAGCAGCCACGGACAGGGGAACTATGGCTACACCTTC CASSHGQGNYGYTF
TRBJ2-3 NA NA TRBV5-1 TGCGCCAGCAGCCCTCATGGATGGCTAGTGCCTTTTACAGATACGCAGTATTTT CASSPHGWLVPFTDTQYF
TRBJ2-6 NA NA TRBV23-1 TGCGCCAGCAGCCCCGACCGCCGCGGTGGGGCAGGGGTGCCTGGGGCCAACGTCCTGACTTTC CASSPDRRGGAGVPGANVLTF
TRBJ1-5 NA NA TRBV19 TGTGCCAGTAGTCCCGCGCCAGGGATGGGTCAGCCCCAGCATTTT CASSPAPGMGQPQHF
TRBJ2-5 TRBD2 NA TRBV30 TGTGCCTGGGGAGGAGACCGGACTAGCGGGGGTGAGACCCAGTACTTC CAWGGDRTSGGETQYF
TRBJ1-1 TRBD1 NA TRBV5-1 TGCGCCAGCAGCTCCACAGGGGTGACTGAAGCTTTCTTT CASSSTGVTEAFF
TRBJ2-3 NA NA TRBV5-5 TGTGCCAGCAGCTTGGATCCAGGGGGGCCCACAGATACGCAGTATTTT CASSLDPGGPTDTQYF
TRBJ2-5 TRBD2 NA TRBV5-1 TGCGCCAGCAGCCGAGCTCTAGCGGGAGCTGAGACCCAGTACTTC CASSRALAGAETQYF
TRBJ1-1 TRBD1 NA TRBV5-1 TGCGCCAGCAGCTTGGAGAGGTTGCACAGGGACAGGGAAGCTTTCTTT CASSLERLHRDREAFF
TRBJ2-5 TRBD1 NA TRBV7-8 TGTGCCAGCAGCCACGGACAGGGGATGGATGAAGAGACCCAGTACTTC CASSHGQGMDEETQYF
TRBJ2-7 TRBD2 many TRBV4-1 TGCGCCAGCAGCCAGGGACTAAGGGGACTAGCGAGCAGCTCCTACGAGCAGTACTTC CASSQGLRGLASSSYEQYF
TRBJ2-3 NA NA TRBV2 TGTGCCAGCAGCGTAACAGGCCTGCTAATCACAGATACGCAGTATTTT CASSVTGLLITDTQYF
TRBJ2-1 TRBD2 NA TRBV15 TGTGCCACCAGCAGAGCCGGGGGGGACAATGAGCAGTTCTTC CATSRAGGDNEQFF
TRBJ2-5 NA NA TRBV15 TGTGCCACCAGCAGATCCCCCGGGTCGGTGGAGACCCAGTACTTC CATSRSPGSVETQYF
TRBJ1-6 NA NA TRBV4-1 TGCGCCAGCAGCCAAGGTCGCAGGGATTCACCCCTCCACTTT CASSQGRRDSPLHF
TRBJ1-2 NA NA TRBV30 TGTGCCTGCGAGGGCGTAAACTATGGCTACACCTTC CACEGVNYGYTF
TRBJ1-6 NA NA TRBV7-8 TGTGCCAGCAGCTCAGGGGTTAATTCCTATAATTCACCCCTCCACTTT CASSSGVNSYNSPLHF
TRBJ2-3 TRBD1 NA TRBV5-6 TGTGCCAGCAGCTTCGGGACAGGCAGAGGCGGTACGCAGTATTTT CASSFGTGRGGTQYF
TRBJ2-7 TRBD1 NA TRBV6-5 TGTGCCAGCAGTACTTCCGGGACAGGGGCCACCGAGGGGTACTTC CASSTSGTGATEGYF
TRBJ1-5 TRBD1 NA TRBV28 TGTGCCAGCAGTTCGGGACAGTCCAATCAGCCCCAGCATTTT CASSSGQSNQPQHF
TRBJ2-3 NA NA TRBV29-1 TGCAGCGTTGGGGGAGCTTTTGGCACAGATACGCAGTATTTT CSVGGAFGTDTQYF
TRBJ2-5 TRBD2 NA TRBV2 TGTGCCAGCAGTAAGACTAGCAACCAAGAGACCCAGTACTTC CASSKTSNQETQYF
TRBJ1-2 NA NA TRBV6-5 TGTGCCAGCAGCCTCGGGGGGGTCAACTATGGCTACACCTTC CASSLGGVNYGYTF
TRBJ2-7 NA NA TRBV5-6 TGTGCCAGCAGCTTTGAGGGTGTCGAGCAGTACTTC CASSFEGVEQYF
TRBJ2-3 NA NA TRBV5-4 TGTGCCAGCAGCTTGGACAGGGTAGCAGATACGCAGTATTTT CASSLDRVADTQYF
TRBJ1-5 TRBD1 NA TRBV4-1 TGCGCCAGCAGCCAGGGGACAGCTCAGCCCCAGCATTTT CASSQGTAQPQHF
TRBJ2-7 TRBD1 NA TRBV30 TGTGCCTGGACCCGACAGGGGGCGGGGGAGCAGTACTTC CAWTRQGAGEQYF
TRBJ2-2 TRBD1 NA TRBV27 TGTGCCAGCAGCCTCCCCGGGACAGGGAGCACCGGGGAGCTGTTTTTT CASSLPGTGSTGELFF
TRBJ2-7 TRBD2 NA TRBV7-3 TGTGCCAGCAGCTTAGGAGCGGGGGTTTCGTCCGAGCAGTACTTC CASSLGAGVSSEQYF
TRBJ2-7 TRBD1 NA TRBV7-9 TGTGCCAGCAGTTCCTTTCGACAGGGGGTTGTAGAGCAGTACTTC CASSSFRQGVVEQYF
TRBJ2-1 TRBD2 few TRBV9 TGTGCCAGCAGCGCACGGACTAGCGGGAGGAATGAGCAGTTCTTC CASSARTSGRNEQFF
TRBJ2-2 NA few TRBV28 TGTGCCAGCAGTGTGCCGACAGCTGCCGGGGAGCTGTTTTTT CASSVPTAAGELFF
TRBJ2-3 TRBD2 NA TRBV30 TGTGCCTGGAGTGTATTAGCGGGGGGCCCGGATACGCAGTATTTT CAWSVLAGGPDTQYF
TRBJ2-3 NA NA TRBV20-1 TGCAGTGCTAGTAGGGGGGATACGCAGTATTTT CSASRGDTQYF
TRBJ2-7 TRBD2 NA TRBV28 TGTGCCAGCAGTTTAAGGCTAGCGGGAGAATCGGACTTC CASSLRLAGESDF
TRBJ2-5 NA NA TRBV27 TGTGCCAGCAGTTTCCGCGGGGAGACCCAGTACTTC CASSFRGETQYF
TRBJ2-5 NA NA TRBV9 TGTGCCAGCAGCGGAGACAGGACAGAAGAGACCCAGTACTTC CASSGDRTEETQYF
TRBJ1-6 TRBD1 NA TRBV2 TGTGCCAGCAGGCCGACAGGGGGCTCCTATAATTCACCCCTCCACTTT CASRPTGGSYNSPLHF
TRBJ1-2 NA NA TRBV30 TGTGCCTGGAGTGTACAGTTCGGTAGTATTCTTTCTAACTATGGCTACACCTTC CAWSVQFGSILSNYGYTF
TRBJ1-2 NA NA TRBV5-1 TGCGCCAGCAGCCTCTTCGGAGAGGGTGGTAACTATGGCTACACCTTC CASSLFGEGGNYGYTF
TRBJ1-5 NA NA TRBV7-2 TGTGCCAGCAGCTTAGTCCCGGGAGACCTTAGCAATCAGCCCCAGCATTTT CASSLVPGDLSNQPQHF
TRBJ2-7 NA NA TRBV18 TGTGCCAGCTCACCACTCCGACAGACCTACGAGCAGTACTTC CASSPLRQTYEQYF
TRBJ2-1 TRBD2 NA TRBV29-1 TGCAGCGGTCGCCTAGCGGGATACAATGAGCAGTTCTTC CSGRLAGYNEQFF
TRBJ2-7 TRBD2 NA TRBV28 TGTGCCAGCAGTTTCTGGCGGGAGGCGGCCTACGAGCAGTACTTC CASSFWREAAYEQYF
TRBJ2-5 NA few TRBV7-2 TGTGCCAGCAGCTCAGACAGGGGAGGGGGGGAGACCCAGTACTTC CASSSDRGGGETQYF
TRBJ1-2 TRBD1 NA TRBV7-8 TGTGCCAGCAGCTCACAGGGGAGTCGTGGCTACACCTTC CASSSQGSRGYTF
TRBJ2-5 TRBD2 few TRBV6-4 TGTGCCAGCAGTGAAAGTAGCGGGGCACAAGAGACCCAGTACTTC CASSESSGAQETQYF
TRBJ2-5 NA NA TRBV27 TGTGCCAGCAGTCGCAAGCCGTACTTAAGGAGCCAAGAGACCCAGTACTTC CASSRKPYLRSQETQYF